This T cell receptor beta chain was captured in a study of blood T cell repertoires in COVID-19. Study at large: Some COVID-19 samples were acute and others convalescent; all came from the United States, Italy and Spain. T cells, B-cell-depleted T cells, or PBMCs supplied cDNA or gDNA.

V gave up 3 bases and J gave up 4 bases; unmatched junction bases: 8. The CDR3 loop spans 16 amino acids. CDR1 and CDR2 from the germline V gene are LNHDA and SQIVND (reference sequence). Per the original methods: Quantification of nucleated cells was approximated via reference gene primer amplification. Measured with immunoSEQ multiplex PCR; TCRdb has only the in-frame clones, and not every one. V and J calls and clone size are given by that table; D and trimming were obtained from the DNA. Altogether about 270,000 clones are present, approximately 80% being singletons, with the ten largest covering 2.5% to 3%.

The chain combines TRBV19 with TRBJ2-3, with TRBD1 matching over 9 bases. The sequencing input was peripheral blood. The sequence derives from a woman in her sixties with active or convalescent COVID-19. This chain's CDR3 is CASSMSQGARADTQYF. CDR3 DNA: TGTGCCAGTAGTATGTCACAGGGGGCGAGAGCAGATACGCAGTATTTT.